One and the same sample provided the 30 T cell receptor beta chains below, sequenced in a study of metastatic and nonmetastatic thyroid tumors. No patient received treatment before thyroid surgery. TCRdb redid the clone calls on the PCR reads using MiXCR. In the table there are tens of thousands of clones, approximately 12% of which are singletons. Sample: blood. These receptors were taken from a female donor with papillary thyroid cancer or a benign thyroid nodule (not recorded which). Some clones in this sample may be carry-over from other donors' samples.

Ten or more counts support this clone. This chain joins TRBV2 and TRBJ2-1; 10 bases fit TRBD2. The CDR3 length is 17 residues. The J segment lost 1 base and the V segment lost 8 bases, leaving 11 bases of the junction unmatched. Germline V gene data show CDR1 as SNHLY and CDR2 as FYNNEI. Written as DNA, the CDR3 is TGTGCCAGCCGGACTAGCGGTACCGAGACATCCTACAATGAGCAGTTCTTC. Translation gives CASRTSGTETSYNEQFF.

This clone was picked up a small number of times. V gene TRBV20-1 combines with J gene TRBJ2-7; D is unclear. This CDR3 region has 16 residues. Germline-derived CDR1 and CDR2 are DFQATT and SNEGSKA (reference sequence). The V end was cut by 0 bases, the J end by 4 bases, with 19 bases between. The CDR3 reads CSARDLSSQKVYEQYF. The CDR3 DNA reads as TGCAGTGCTAGAGATCTTAGCTCGCAGAAAGTGTACGAGCAGTACTTC.

This clone has more than one count but fewer than ten. This may be a read error: a much more frequent sequence differs by one nucleotide. The chain has TRBV30 and TRBJ1-1; no firm D call. Trimming left V 6 bases short and J 3 bases short, with 14 bases between. The germline CDR1 and CDR2 sequences are GTSNPN and SVGIG (reference sequence). The CDR3 spans 13 residues. This CDR3 is CACTRRYYTEAFF. The CDR3 DNA reads TGTGCCTGTACACGCAGGTATTACACTGAAGCTTTCTTT.

This clone was counted at least ten times. The chain carries TRBV28 and TRBJ1-2; D remains unclear. This CDR3 comprises 15 residues. Germline values: CDR1 MDHEN, CDR2 SYDVKM. With 5 bases removed from V and 2 bases from J, the gap between germline ends came to 15 bases. The DNA of the CDR3 is TGTGCCAGCAGTCCAAATCGTGTGGCGAACTATGGCTACACCTTC. This sequence encodes CASSPNRVANYGYTF.

This clone occurred many times. This rearrangement joins TRBV11-1 to TRBJ2-5, with 9 bases fitting TRBD2. This CDR3 spans 16 amino acids. Trimming at V came to 5 bases and at J to 3 bases, leaving 10 bases not matched to a gene. The germline gives CDR1 SGHAT, CDR2 FQDESV (reference sequence). The CDR3 DNA sequence: TGTGCCAGCAGCAACCCCATTAGCGGGAGTAAAGAGACCCAGTACTTC. It is translated as CASSNPISGSKETQYF.

J is TRBJ2-1 and V is TRBV5-6, with TRBD1 matching over 8 bases. The CDR3 sequence is 16 residues long. Germline lookup yields CDR1 SGHDT and CDR2 YYEEEE. V dropped 3 bases and J dropped 0; count of bases not matched to a gene: 5. CDR3 in amino acids: CASSWTGWISYNEQFF. CDR3 bases: TGTGCCAGCAGCTGGACAGGGTGGATCTCCTACAATGAGCAGTTCTTC.

This clone was picked up many times. V gene TRBV29-1 combines with J gene TRBJ2-1, with D tentatively TRBD1 or TRBD2 (5 bases each). CDR1 SQVTM and CDR2 ANQGSEA come from the germline V gene. V gave up 0 bases and J gave up 6 bases, with 15 bases separating them. The CDR3 contains 15 residues. CDR3 region: CSVEDVGVTTNEQFF. CDR3 DNA: TGCAGCGTTGAAGATGTGGGGGTCACGACCAATGAGCAGTTCTTC.

This clone was counted many times. The rearrangement joins TRBV4-3 to TRBJ2-1; 12 bases agree with TRBD2. This CDR3 has 16 residues. The trim removed 3 bases at V and 7 bases at J, leaving 7 bases unmatched. In germline, CDR1 is LGHNA, CDR2 YSLEER. CDR3 amino acids: CASSQRLAGVDNEQFF. The CDR3 bases are TGCGCCAGCAGCCAGCGACTAGCGGGAGTAGATAATGAGCAGTTCTTC.

This clone was seen many times. V and J are TRBV2 and TRBJ2-3; 8 bases agree with TRBD1. J gave up 1 base and V 5 bases, and 2 bases lay outside the gene matches. Germline V CDR1 and CDR2: SNHLY, FYNNEI. The CDR3 sequence is 14 residues long. The CDR3 loop reads CASSTTGGTDTQYF. DNA of the CDR3: TGTGCCAGCAGTACGACAGGGGGCACAGATACGCAGTATTTT.

This clone was seen a handful of times. This may stem from a read error, because a much larger clone lies one nucleotide away. V gene TRBV7-9 combines with J gene TRBJ1-3; D call uncertain. Trimming removed 2 bases at V and 4 bases at J, with 6 bases between. This CDR3 is 13 amino acids long. Looked up from germline, CDR1 is SEHNR and CDR2 is FQNEAQ (reference sequence). Written as DNA, the CDR3 is TGTGCCAGCAGCTTAATACAGGGAAACACCATATATTTT. This translates into CASSLIQGNTIYF.

This clone appeared many times. This rearrangement joins TRBV28 to TRBJ2-7; tentatively, D is TRBD2 (5 bases). The CDR3 has 13 amino acids. Germline CDR1 is MDHEN and CDR2 is SYDVKM. V was pared by 2 bases and J by 5 bases, with 10 bases between. Here the CDR3 reads CASSLPGSDEQYF. In nucleotides, the CDR3 is TGTGCCAGCAGTTTACCGGGGTCGGACGAGCAGTACTTC.

This clone was seen at least ten times. V and J are TRBV6-1 and TRBJ2-7; the D call may be TRBD1 or TRBD2 (7 bases each). CDR1 and CDR2 (germline): MNHNS, SASEGT. V was pared by 4 bases and J by 7 bases, with 17 bases between. The CDR3 has 14 amino acids. CDR3 protein: CASSGGLQGSEQYF. The CDR3 DNA sequence: TGTGCCAGCAGTGGGGGACTACAGGGGAGTGAGCAGTACTTC.

About this clone itself: A single base separates this from a much larger clone, so it may be a read error. The chain joins TRBV7-2 to TRBJ2-2, with D possibly TRBD2 on 5 matching bases. The CDR3 runs 12 residues. Germline CDR1 is SGHTA and CDR2 is FQGNSA. The CDR3 region has the DNA TGTGCCAGCAGCTTAGAAACCGGGGAGCTGGTTTTT. Translating gives CASSLETGELVF.

This clone came up many times. The V and J genes are TRBV6-4 and TRBJ1-1; D is undetermined. V lost 5 bases and J lost 1, with 8 bases in between. This CDR3 has 13 residues. Germline loops: CDR1 MRHNA, CDR2 SNTAGT. CDR3 nucleotide sequence: TGTGCCAGCAGTAGCACAGAGAACACTGAAGCTTTCTTT. Translation gives CASSSTENTEAFF.

This clone was recorded at least ten times. V and J are TRBV7-2 and TRBJ1-1, with D possibly matching TRBD1 (5 bases). CDR3 size: 14 residues. V lost 7 bases and J 5 bases, leaving 17 bases between the germline ends. The germline CDR1 and CDR2 sequences are SGHTA and FQGNSA. DNA of the CDR3: TGTGCCAGCACGAACCCCCGGGGGGGGACTGAAGCTTTCTTT. It encodes CASTNPRGGTEAFF. Supplemented by reference TRBV7-2 and TRBJ1-1, the full variable domain reads GAGVSQSPSNKVTEKGKDVELRCDPISGHTALYWYRQSLGQGLEFLIYFQGNSAPDKSGLPSDRFSAERTGGSVSTLTIQRTQQEDSAVYLCASTNPRGGTEAFFGQGTRLTVV.

This clone was recorded many times. The chain uses TRBV27 and TRBJ2-1; 7 bases line up with TRBD1. V shed 6 bases and J 9 bases; nucleotides not matched to a gene: 11. The CDR3 totals 14 residues. Looked up from germline, CDR1 is MNHEY and CDR2 is SMNVEV (reference sequence). The DNA of the CDR3 is TGTGCCAGCAGCATGTTATTAGGGGGCGGTGAGCAGTTCTTC. Translation gives CASSMLLGGGEQFF.

The chain has TRBV4-2 and TRBJ2-3; D tentatively fits TRBD1 or TRBD2 (5 bases each). V lost 4 bases and J 2 bases, leaving 19 bases between the germline ends. Germline V lookup: CDR1 LGHNA, CDR2 YNFKEQ. CDR3 length: 17 amino acids. The chain's CDR3 is CASSLPRGRGTTDTQYF. CDR3 nucleotides: TGTGCCAGCAGCCTCCCAAGGGGACGTGGAACCACAGATACGCAGTATTTT.

The J gene is TRBJ2-7, the V gene TRBV7-8, with 9 bases that match TRBD2. The germline V gene encodes CDR1 SGHVS and CDR2 FQNEAQ. The CDR3 has 17 amino acids. J was trimmed by 1 base and V by 0 bases; bases with no gene match: 7. CDR3 DNA sequence: TGTGCCAGCAGCTTAGCGGTTGTTAGCGGGAGTTCCTACGAGCAGTACTTC. This encodes CASSLAVVSGSSYEQYF.

This clone showed up many times. V and J are TRBV20-1 and TRBJ2-1, with 11 bases lining up with TRBD2. The ends lost 0 bases at V and 3 bases at J; junction bases unmatched: 1. This CDR3 is 15 amino acids long. Germline values: CDR1 DFQATT, CDR2 SNEGSKA (reference sequence). The DNA for the CDR3 is TGCAGTGCTAGAGATGGGACTAGCGGCTACAATGAGCAGTTCTTC. This encodes CSARDGTSGYNEQFF.

Comment on this clone: This clone may be a read error of a much larger clone one base away. The same CDR3 arises from other DNA sequences in this sample as well. The rearrangement links TRBV4-3 to TRBJ2-7; 8 bases are a match to TRBD2. Germline V gives CDR1 LGHNA, CDR2 YSLEER. Trimming cost V 4 bases and J 7 bases; bases outside gene matches: 15. CDR3 length: 16 amino acids. CDR3 bases: TGCGCCAGCAGCCCCCCAGGGACTAGTTTTAGCTATGAGCAGTACTTC. This gives the protein CASSPPGTSFSYEQYF.

This clone has only one observation. This sequence may be a read error, since a much larger clone differs from it by one base. V gene TRBV5-1 combines with J gene TRBJ2-5; D call uncertain. With 1 base removed from V and 7 bases from J, the gap between germline ends came to 11 bases. This CDR3 spans 13 amino acids. Germline assignment: CDR1 SGHRS and CDR2 YFSETQ. In DNA form, the CDR3 reads TGCGCCAGCAGCTTGTACTCCGGTTGGACCCAGTACTTC. Amino acids: CASSLYSGWTQYF.

V usage is TRBV6-1 and J usage is TRBJ2-7; TRBD1 aligns across 7 bases. The CDR3 spans 15 residues. V was pared by 8 bases and J by 5 bases, with 15 bases of the junction left unmatched. Germline-derived CDR1 and CDR2 are MNHNS and SASEGT. CDR3: CASSRQGQITHEQYF. CDR3 sequence (DNA): TGTGCCAGCTCCCGTCAGGGACAGATAACTCACGAGCAGTACTTC.

This clone was seen many times. The genes are TRBV4-1 and TRBJ2-7; 7 nucleotides line up with TRBD2. The V gene end was trimmed by 2 bases and the J gene end by 6 bases; junction bases not matched to a gene: 4. CDR1 and CDR2 (germline): MGHRA, YSYEKL. CDR3 length equals 13 residues. The CDR3 DNA sequence: TGCGCCAGCAGCCAAACTCCTAGCGGCGAGCAGTACTTC. The encoded protein is CASSQTPSGEQYF.

With respect to this clone: Its ends do not fully match the called genes, so a read error is possible. The CDR3 nucleotides are TGTGCCAGCATTTACCTCAGAAACTACGAGCAGTACTTC. Protein sequence: CASIYLRNYEQYF. The chain joins TRBV6-2 or TRBV6-3 to TRBJ2-7; D is ambiguous. Germline assignment: CDR1 MNHEY and CDR2 SVGEGT. The CDR3 extends over 13 amino acids.

This sequence joins TRBV28 and TRBJ2-1; possibly TRBD1 for D (6 bases). The CDR3 is 16 residues long. V shed 6 bases and J shed 5 bases, with 20 bases lying between them. Looked up from germline, CDR1 is MDHEN and CDR2 is SYDVKM. This CDR3 is CASSSPGTLGHNEQFF. The CDR3 DNA reads as TGTGCCAGCAGCTCACCCGGGACACTGGGACACAATGAGCAGTTCTTC.

Turning to this clone: A read error may be the cause here, since a much bigger clone is one base away. The chain recombines TRBV7-2 with TRBJ1-1; tentative D call: TRBD1 (6 bases). This CDR3 contains 13 residues. V was trimmed by 6 bases and J by 12 bases, leaving 20 bases between them. Germline CDR1 is SGHTA and CDR2 is FQGNSA. Written as DNA, the CDR3 is TGTGCCAGCAGTAGCAGGGGCGGCCTGAGATCTTTCTTT. Translating gives CASSSRGGLRSFF.

This chain joins TRBV7-9 and TRBJ1-1; the D gene is possibly TRBD1 (5 bases). Germline V lookup: CDR1 SEHNR, CDR2 FQNEAQ (reference sequence). The length of the CDR3 is 13 residues. V lost 5 bases and J 0 bases, leaving 7 bases between the germline ends. The CDR3 DNA reads TGTGCCAGCAGCAAGACAGTGAACACTGAAGCTTTCTTT. It specifies CASSKTVNTEAFF. Full variable domain (remainder filled in from reference TRBV7-9 and TRBJ1-1): DTGVSQNPRHKITKRGQNVTFRCDPISEHNRLYWYRQTLGQGPEFLTYFQNEAQLEKSRLLSDRFSAERPKGSFSTLEIQRTEQGDSAMYLCASSKTVNTEAFFGQGTRLTVV.

This clone showed up many times. This chain connects TRBV2 to TRBJ2-1; perhaps TRBD1 as D (6 bases). CDR1 and CDR2 from the germline V gene are SNHLY and FYNNEI. The CDR3 covers 14 residues. Trimming removed 6 bases from V and 5 bases from J, with 14 bases in between. The CDR3 here is CASRPLRTDNEQFF. The CDR3 region has the DNA TGTGCCAGCAGGCCCCTCCGGACAGACAATGAGCAGTTCTTC.

This clone was counted once. The chain links TRBV20-1 to TRBJ1-4, with D tentatively TRBD1 (6 bases). With 2 bases removed from V and 3 bases from J, the gap between germline ends came to 19 bases. CDR1 is DFQATT, CDR2 SNEGSKA, per germline (reference sequence). CDR3 length equals 17 residues. The DNA for the CDR3 is TGCAGTGCTAGATATCCAGGGGCTGATGTAGCTAATGAAAAACTGTTTTTT. It specifies CSARYPGADVANEKLFF.

As concerns this clone: One end of the junction is discordant with germline, which a read error may explain. The chain combines TRBV7-6 with TRBJ2-1; TRBD1 might be the D (5 bases). The CDR3 covers 22 residues. Germline CDR1 reads SGHVS; CDR2 reads FNYEAQ. CDR3 sequence: CASSLGGCETDWGRPSYNEQFF. The CDR3 nucleotides read TGTGCTAGCAGCTTAGGTGGCTGTGAGACCGACTGGGGCCGACCTTCCTACAATGAGCAGTTCTTC.